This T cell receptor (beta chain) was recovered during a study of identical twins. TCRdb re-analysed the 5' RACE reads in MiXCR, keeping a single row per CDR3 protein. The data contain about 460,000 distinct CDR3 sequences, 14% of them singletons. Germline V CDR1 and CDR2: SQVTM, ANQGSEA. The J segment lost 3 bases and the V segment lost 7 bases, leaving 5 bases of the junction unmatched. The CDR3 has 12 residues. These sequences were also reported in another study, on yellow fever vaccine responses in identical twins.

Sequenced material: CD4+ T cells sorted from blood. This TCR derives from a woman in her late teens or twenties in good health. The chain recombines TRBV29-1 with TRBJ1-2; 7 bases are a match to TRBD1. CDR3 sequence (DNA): TGCAGCGCACCGACAGGGTACTATGGCTACACCTTC. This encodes CSAPTGYYGYTF.